The next 10 T cell receptor beta chains were all read from a single sample in a study of beta chain features in type 1 diabetes. Overall study results and limits: Shorter TCRB CDR3s, moderately but significantly so, marked every one of the four CD4+ subsets in Type 1 diabetes patients.

Their recognized antigens are unknown. Expressed TCRB transcripts were sequenced after all isolated RNA was converted to cDNA. Only in-frame clones appear in the TCRdb table, and some are missing; sequencing was by immunoSEQ multiplex PCR. This sample has 600,000 or so clones, with roughly 12% found just once. Source material: naive CD4+ T cells from blood. The receptors originated from a man in his thirties or forties with type 1 diabetes.

The CDR3 protein is CASTWTGLEEKLFF. As DNA, the CDR3 is TGTGCCAGCACCTGGACAGGTCTGGAGGAAAAACTGTTTTTT. The gene calls are TRBV2 and TRBJ1-4; 7 nucleotides line up with TRBD1. The V and J ends lost 7 bases and 8 bases, in that order; junction bases with no gene match: 10. The CDR3 length is 14 residues. Germline CDR1 and CDR2: SNHLY and FYNNEI.

This clone was seen only a few times. The chain has TRBV30 and TRBJ2-7; D gene unclear. Per germline, CDR1 GTSNPN and CDR2 SVGIG (reference sequence). The germline V and J ends were trimmed by 0 bases and 0 bases, with 9 bases remaining between them. This CDR3 spans 14 amino acids. The CDR3 bases are TGTGCCTGGAGTGTACTTTACAGCTCCTACGAGCAGTACTTC. Its translation is CAWSVLYSSYEQYF.

The gene calls are TRBV29-1 and TRBJ2-3; the D call may be TRBD1 or TRBD2 (6 bases each). The CDR3 has 17 amino acids. Trimming removed 4 bases at V and 4 bases at J, with 24 bases between. Per the germline V gene, CDR1 is SQVTM and CDR2 is ANQGSEA. CDR3 nucleotides: TGCAGCGTTGTGGATGTGGGGGGCCCCTTCTCCGCAGATACGCAGTATTTT. It translates to CSVVDVGGPFSADTQYF.

This clone was seen a handful of times. The chain links TRBV15 to TRBJ1-3, with D unclear. Germline lookup yields CDR1 LNHNV and CDR2 YYDKDF (reference sequence). CDR3 size: 15 residues. Trimming took 0 bases from V and 0 from J, leaving 6 bases between them. The DNA for the CDR3 is TGTGCCACCAGCAGAGAAACGGCCTCTGGAAACACCATATATTTT. Protein: CATSRETASGNTIYF.

The J gene is TRBJ2-3, the V gene TRBV2, with TRBD2 identical over 9 bases. The CDR3 sequence is 17 residues long. With 4 bases clipped from V and 2 bases from J, the junction kept 10 bases outside the gene matches. Germline values: CDR1 SNHLY, CDR2 FYNNEI. The DNA of the CDR3 is TGTGCCAGCAGTGGCCGCGGAAGCGGGGGGAACACAGATACGCAGTATTTT. As protein: CASSGRGSGGNTDTQYF.

V is TRBV15 and J is TRBJ2-1, with TRBD1 identical over 10 bases. Losses at the gene ends were 0 bases for V and 9 bases for J; bases not matched to a gene: 8. The CDR3 runs to 16 residues. Germline V gives CDR1 LNHNV, CDR2 YYDKDF (reference sequence). The CDR3 spells CATSRDLGQGKGEQFF. DNA of the CDR3: TGTGCCACCAGCAGAGATTTGGGACAGGGGAAAGGTGAGCAGTTCTTC.

There are a few counts of this clone. The chain couples TRBV28 to TRBJ2-3; possibly TRBD2 for D (6 bases). Germline lookup yields CDR1 MDHEN and CDR2 SYDVKM. The CDR3 is 14 amino acids. Trimming removed 8 bases from V and 1 base from J, with 13 bases in between. The CDR3 bases are TGTGCCAGCTGTTCAGCGGGCGGCACAGATACGCAGTATTTT. Protein product: CASCSAGGTDTQYF.

This clone has more than one count but fewer than ten. The V and J genes are TRBV6-5 and TRBJ2-1; the D call may be TRBD1 or TRBD2 (6 bases each). V was clipped by 6 bases and J by 9 bases, with 18 bases between them. The length of the CDR3 is 14 residues. From germline, CDR1 is MNHEY and CDR2 SVGAGI. The CDR3: CASRSLRGAGEQFF. In nucleotides, the CDR3 is TGTGCCAGCAGATCCTTAAGGGGGGCCGGTGAGCAGTTCTTC.

This clone was picked up a small number of times. The rearrangement uses TRBV28 and TRBJ1-2; D call uncertain. Germline assignment: CDR1 MDHEN and CDR2 SYDVKM. The CDR3 has 11 amino acids. Trimming cost V 6 bases and J 7 bases, with 9 bases left between them. CDR3 bases: TGTGCCAGCAGCTATAGTGGTGGCTACACCTTC. Its translation is CASSYSGGYTF.

V gene TRBV5-4 combines with J gene TRBJ2-3; 8 bases match TRBD2. Germline V gene lookup returns CDR1 SGHNT and CDR2 YYREEE (reference sequence). The J segment lost 0 bases and the V segment lost 4 bases, leaving 13 bases of the junction unmatched. CDR3 length: 18 amino acids. The CDR3 nucleotides read TGTGCCAGCAGCCCCGGGGGATCGCGGGGGGCTAGCACAGATACGCAGTATTTT. Translation: CASSPGGSRGASTDTQYF.